This T cell receptor (beta chain) was obtained from a study of cytomegalovirus exposure and HLA in healthy donors. Study observations and caveats: The later analysis indicated that the majority of CMV-associated TCR beta chains appeared HLA-restricted.

Researchers ran the PCR with 60 Vbeta and 13 Jbeta primers. Sequencing was performed with immunoSEQ multiplex PCR; in TCRdb, only in-frame clones are kept and a portion is missing. The sample lists roughly 150,000 clones, under 85% seen once, with around 5% in the top ten. As for this clone: The antigen remains unidentified.

The receptor comes from a young woman in good health and CMV-seropositive. Sequenced sample: PBMCs.

For the CDR3, the DNA is TGTGCCAGCAAACCACTAGCGGGGGGGCGGGAGACCCAGTACTTC. Amino acids: CASKPLAGGRETQYF. V usage is TRBV2 and J usage is TRBJ2-5; TRBD2 matches at 13 bases. This CDR3 has 15 amino acids. Germline values: CDR1 SNHLY, CDR2 FYNNEI. Trimming at V came to 7 bases and at J to 5 bases, leaving 7 bases not matched to a gene.